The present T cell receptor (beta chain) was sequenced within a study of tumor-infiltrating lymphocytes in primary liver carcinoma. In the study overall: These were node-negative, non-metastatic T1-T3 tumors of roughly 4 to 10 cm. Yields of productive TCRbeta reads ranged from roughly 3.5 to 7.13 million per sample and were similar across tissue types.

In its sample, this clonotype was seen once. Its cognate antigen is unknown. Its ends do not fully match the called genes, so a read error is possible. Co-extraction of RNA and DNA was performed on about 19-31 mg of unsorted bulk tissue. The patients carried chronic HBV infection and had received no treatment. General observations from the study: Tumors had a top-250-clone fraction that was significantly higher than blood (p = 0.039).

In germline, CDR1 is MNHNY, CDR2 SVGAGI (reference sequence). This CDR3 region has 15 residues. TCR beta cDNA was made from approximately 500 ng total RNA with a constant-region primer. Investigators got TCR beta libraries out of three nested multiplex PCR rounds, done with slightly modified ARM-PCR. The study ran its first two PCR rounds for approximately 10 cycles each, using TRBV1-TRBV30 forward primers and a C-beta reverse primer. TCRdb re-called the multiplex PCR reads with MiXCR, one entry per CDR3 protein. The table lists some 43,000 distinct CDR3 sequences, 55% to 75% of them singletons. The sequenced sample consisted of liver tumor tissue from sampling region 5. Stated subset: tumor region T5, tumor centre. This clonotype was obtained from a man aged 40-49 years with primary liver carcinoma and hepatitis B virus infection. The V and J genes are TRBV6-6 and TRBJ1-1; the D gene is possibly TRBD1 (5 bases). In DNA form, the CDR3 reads TGTGCCAGCAGGTCGGGGGTACTGGCGCCCACTGAAGCTTTTTTT. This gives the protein CASRSGVLAPTEAFF.